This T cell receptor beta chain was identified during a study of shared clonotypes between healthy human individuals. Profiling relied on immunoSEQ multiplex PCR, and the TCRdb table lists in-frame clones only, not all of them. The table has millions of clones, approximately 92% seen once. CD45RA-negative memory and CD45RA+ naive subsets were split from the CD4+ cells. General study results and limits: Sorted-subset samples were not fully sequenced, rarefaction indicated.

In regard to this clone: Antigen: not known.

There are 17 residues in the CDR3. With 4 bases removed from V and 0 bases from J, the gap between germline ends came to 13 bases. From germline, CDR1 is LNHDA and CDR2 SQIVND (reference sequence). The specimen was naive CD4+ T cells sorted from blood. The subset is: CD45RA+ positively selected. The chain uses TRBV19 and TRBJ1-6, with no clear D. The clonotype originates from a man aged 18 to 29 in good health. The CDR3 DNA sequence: TGTGCCAGTAGTACGGACCTTGAGGGCTCCTATAATTCACCCCTCCACTTT. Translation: CASSTDLEGSYNSPLHF.